The following is a T cell receptor (beta chain) sequence with its context. This sample was included in a study of cytomegalovirus exposure and HLA in healthy donors. The primer mix had 60 Vbeta and 13 Jbeta primers. Assay used: immunoSEQ multiplex PCR; TCRdb lists only in-frame clones, some missing. This table has 200,000 or so clones, about four fifths appearing once. This TCR derives from a woman under 40 in good health and CMV-seropositive. Sequences were obtained from PBMCs.

The CDR3 loop reads CASSPSSYRGNYGYTF. In nucleotides, the CDR3 is TGTGCCAGCAGTCCTTCCTCCTACAGGGGCAACTATGGCTACACCTTC. The J gene is TRBJ1-2, the V gene TRBV27; TRBD1 aligns across 7 bases. CDR1 is MNHEY, CDR2 SMNVEV, per germline (reference sequence). Losses at the gene ends were 5 bases for V and 2 bases for J; bases not matched to a gene: 11. The length of the CDR3 is 16 residues.